Each of the 4 T cell receptor beta chains below was sequenced from the same sample in a study of liver allograft versus peripheral blood T cells. About the study: The authors compared T cell receptor repertoires in transplanted livers with recipients' peripheral blood repertoires.

Via MiXCR, TCRdb re-called the reads, giving one row per CDR3 protein. The sample holds about 8,000 distinct CDR3 sequences, less than 20% seen once. These receptors were obtained from a human patient who had a liver transplant. The T cells may come from the graft donor.

This clonotype was picked up many times. The chain carries TRBV10-3 and TRBJ2-7; 9 bases agree with TRBD1. V was pared by 4 bases and J by 4 bases, with 8 bases of the junction left unmatched. CDR3 length: 15 residues. The germline V gene encodes CDR1 ENHRY and CDR2 SYGVKD. The CDR3 reads CAISGPGQGEYEQYF. The CDR3 nucleotides are TGTGCCATCAGTGGCCCGGGACAGGGAGAATACGAGCAGTACTTC.

The rearrangement links TRBV19 to TRBJ1-5, with TRBD1 identical over 11 bases. This CDR3 region has 15 residues. Per the germline V gene, CDR1 is LNHDA and CDR2 is SQIVND (reference sequence). Losses at the gene ends were 4 bases for V and 5 bases for J; bases not matched to a gene: 4. CDR3 nucleotides: TGTGCCAGTAGTACCCGGACAGGGGGCTATCAGCCCCAGCATTTT. Its protein product is CASSTRTGGYQPQHF.

This clonotype has more than one count but fewer than ten. This chain joins TRBV5-1 and TRBJ2-3; 7 bases match TRBD1. Trimming removed 2 bases from V and 2 bases from J; junction bases left unmatched: 2. Germline loops: CDR1 SGHRS, CDR2 YFSETQ. The CDR3 runs 14 residues. The CDR3 DNA reads TGCGCCAGCAGCTTCGGACAGGACACAGATACGCAGTATTTT. This gives the protein CASSFGQDTDTQYF.

This chain links TRBV12-3 or TRBV12-4 with TRBJ1-6, with a weak D call TRBD1 (6 bases). Deletions cut 1 base from V and 7 bases from J, with 11 bases between. The CDR3 extends over 15 amino acids. This CDR3 reads CASSLGGLENSPLHF. CDR3 DNA: TGTGCCAGCAGTTTAGGGGGGCTGGAGAATTCACCCCTCCACTTT.